A single sample gave rise to the 5 T cell receptor beta chains below, sequenced in a study of T cell responses to AZD1222 COVID-19 vaccine. The protocol was immunoSEQ multiplex PCR, while the TCRdb copy is restricted to in-frame clones and leaves out a portion. This table holds tens of thousands of clones, around 87% found once. Specimen: peripheral blood, collected 28 days after the second AZD1222 dose. The receptors stem from an adult who received the AZD1222 COVID-19 vaccine.

The chain has TRBV15 and TRBJ2-7, with a possible D match to TRBD1 (5 bases). V lost 0 bases and J 0 bases, leaving 12 bases between the germline ends. This CDR3 region has 16 residues. Germline V gene data show CDR1 as LNHNV and CDR2 as YYDKDF (reference sequence). CDR3 nucleotide sequence: TGTGCCACCAGCAGAGATACACAGGTTAGCTCCTACGAGCAGTACTTC. This translates into CATSRDTQVSSYEQYF. The whole variable domain, filled in from reference TRBV15 and TRBJ2-7, reads DAMVIQNPRYQVTQFGKPVTLSCSQTLNHNVMYWYQQKSSQAPKLLFHYYDKDFNNEADTPDNFQSRRPNTSFCFLDIRSPGLGDTAMYLCATSRDTQVSSYEQYFGPGTRLTVT.

The V call is TRBV7-3, the J call TRBJ2-2, with D tentatively TRBD1 (5 bases). Trimming left V 5 bases short and J 7 bases short, with 11 bases between. CDR1 is SGHTA, CDR2 FQGTGA, per germline. This CDR3 comprises 13 residues. The CDR3 loop reads CASSLSRGGELFF. The CDR3 DNA sequence: TGTGCCAGCAGCCTAAGTAGGGGCGGGGAGCTGTTTTTT.

The chain employs TRBV6-6 and TRBJ2-7; 9 positions match TRBD1. The ends lost 0 bases at V and 6 bases at J; junction bases unmatched: 6. The V gene's germline CDR1 is MNHNY and CDR2 SVGAGI (reference sequence). There are 15 residues in the CDR3. CDR3 coding DNA: TGTGCCAGCAGTTACTCGAGACAGGGGGTGGGCGAGCAGTACTTC. It yields the protein CASSYSRQGVGEQYF.

There are a few counts of this clone. The V gene is TRBV4-2, the J gene TRBJ1-1; maybe TRBD1 (5 bases). With 0 bases removed from V and 0 bases from J, the gap between germline ends came to 8 bases. The germline V gene has CDR1 LGHNA and CDR2 YNFKEQ. The CDR3 sequence is 15 residues long. CDR3 loop: CASSQEGQMNTEAFF. DNA of the CDR3: TGTGCCAGCAGCCAAGAAGGACAAATGAACACTGAAGCTTTCTTT.

V usage is TRBV19 and J usage is TRBJ1-2; unclear D gene. V lost 3 bases and J lost 2, with 16 bases in between. This CDR3 has 16 residues. Germline values: CDR1 LNHDA, CDR2 SQIVND (reference sequence). Here the CDR3 reads CASSIPPMDGNYGYTF. Written as DNA, the CDR3 is TGTGCCAGTAGTATCCCACCCATGGACGGGAACTATGGCTACACCTTC. Full variable domain (missing parts from reference TRBV19 and TRBJ1-2): DGGITQSPKYLFRKEGQNVTLSCEQNLNHDAMYWYRQDPGQGLRLIYYSQIVNDFQKGDIAEGYSVSREKKESFPLTVTSAQKNPTAFYLCASSIPPMDGNYGYTFGSGTRLTVV.